The 22 T cell receptor beta chains below all came from one sample that was sequenced in a study of blood T cells in healthy people across ages. A second roughly 6 to 12 cycle PCR used barcoded and J-beta primers. A single record per CDR3 protein comes from TCRdb applying MiXCR to the 5' RACE reads. The table shows 650,000 to 700,000 distinct CDR3 sequences, with around 32% occurring only once. Sample: blood. These receptors were taken from a woman older than 75 in good health.

This clonotype was detected only a few times. A clone one base away is much larger, so this may be a read error. The chain couples TRBV5-1 to TRBJ2-7; D ambiguous. Germline lookup yields CDR1 SGHRS and CDR2 YFSETQ. This CDR3 has 11 amino acids. V was clipped by 2 bases and J by 7 bases, with 7 bases between them. CDR3 coding DNA: TGCGCCAGCAGCTTTCTTAATGAGCAGTACTTC. Its translation: CASSFLNEQYF.

This clonotype was observed at least ten times. Written as DNA, the CDR3 is TGCGCCAGCAGCTTACAGGGGAACACTGAAGCTTTCTTT. Encoded protein: CASSLQGNTEAFF. This chain connects TRBV5-1 to TRBJ1-1; weak D call: TRBD1 (6 bases). The germline V gene has CDR1 SGHRS and CDR2 YFSETQ. The CDR3 extends over 13 amino acids. V was trimmed by 2 bases and J by 1 base, leaving 6 bases between them.

This clonotype is labeled medium-sized. The rearrangement uses TRBV5-1 and TRBJ2-5; the match to TRBD2 covers 7 bases. The CDR3 spans 14 residues. Germline V gene sequence: CDR1 SGHRS, CDR2 YFSETQ. The J segment lost 2 bases and the V segment lost 5 bases, leaving 6 bases of the junction unmatched. CDR3 residues: CASRQSGVQETQYF. The CDR3 DNA reads TGCGCCAGCAGACAGAGCGGGGTACAAGAGACCCAGTACTTC.

For this clonotype: A much larger clone differs by one base, so this may be a read error. The chain carries TRBV6-6 and TRBJ2-7, with TRBD1 matching 7 bases. This CDR3 is built from 13 residues. Germline CDR1 MNHNY, CDR2 SVGAGI (reference sequence). Written as DNA, the CDR3 is TGTGCCGGCAGACAGGGAATTTGGGACGAGCAGTACTTC. It is translated as CAGRQGIWDEQYF.

The chain recombines TRBV7-2 with TRBJ1-5, with D unresolved. Germline V gene lookup returns CDR1 SGHTA and CDR2 FQGNSA. CDR3 length equals 15 residues. Between the trimmed V and J ends, which lost 4 bases and 5 bases, there was a span of 15 bases. The CDR3 DNA reads as TGTGCCAGCAGCTCAAGATCCCACCCCGATCAGCCCCAGCATTTT. As protein: CASSSRSHPDQPQHF.

Ten or more counts support this clonotype. The chain uses TRBV9 and TRBJ2-3, with D possibly TRBD2 on 6 matching bases. V gave up 0 bases and J gave up 2 bases, with 16 bases separating them. Germline V gives CDR1 SGDLS, CDR2 YYNGEE. This CDR3 has 17 residues. This chain's CDR3 is CASSVEPRGTLTDTQYF. The DNA for the CDR3 is TGTGCCAGCAGCGTAGAGCCCCGGGGGACCCTCACAGATACGCAGTATTTT. Full variable domain (outside the CDR3, taken from reference TRBV9 and TRBJ2-3): DSGVTQTPKHLITATGQRVTLRCSPRSGDLSVYWYQQSLDQGLQFLIQYYNGEERAKGNILERFSAQQFPDLHSELNLSSLELGDSALYFCASSVEPRGTLTDTQYFGPGTRLTVL.

There are many counts of this clonotype. The chain employs TRBV20-1 and TRBJ1-5; D ambiguous. Germline V gene sequence: CDR1 DFQATT, CDR2 SNEGSKA (reference sequence). V lost 2 bases to trimming and J lost 4 bases, with 9 bases between them. This CDR3 comprises 13 residues. The CDR3 loop reads CSARKPSNQPQHF. The DNA for the CDR3 is TGCAGTGCTAGAAAGCCTTCTAATCAGCCCCAGCATTTT.

This clonotype was seen at least ten times. The chain combines TRBV6-5 with TRBJ1-2; D is uncertain. The CDR3 is 15 amino acids. V was clipped by 0 bases and J by 4 bases, with 12 bases between them. The germline gives CDR1 MNHEY, CDR2 SVGAGI. The CDR3 protein is CASSYSKGSAYGYTF. The CDR3 region has the DNA TGTGCCAGCAGTTACTCGAAGGGATCGGCCTATGGCTACACCTTC.

Comment on this clonotype: A much larger clone lies one base from this, so it may be a read error. The chain couples TRBV24-1 to TRBJ2-6; tentative D call: TRBD1 (6 bases). Germline CDR1 is KGHDR and CDR2 is SFDVKD. This CDR3 spans 15 amino acids. CDR3 DNA sequence: TGTGCCACCAGTGATCCCTCCGGTGGGGGCAACGTCCGGACTTTC. This sequence encodes CATSDPSGGGNVRTF.

This clonotype came up many times. The chain is built from TRBV6-5 and TRBJ1-2; possible D gene TRBD1, 6 bases. Germline V lookup: CDR1 MNHEY, CDR2 SVGAGI. Trimming left V 7 bases short and J 6 bases short, with 15 bases between. The CDR3 consists of 13 residues. The CDR3 reads CASTPRGGNGYTF. The CDR3 DNA follows: TGTGCCAGCACCCCCCGCGGGGGCAATGGCTACACCTTC.

This clonotype was detected many times. This chain joins TRBV28 and TRBJ2-5; D possibly corresponds to TRBD2 (6 bases). Germline V lookup: CDR1 MDHEN, CDR2 SYDVKM. The CDR3 covers 14 residues. In DNA, the CDR3 is TGTGCTTCGGCGGGGAAAGCCCTTCAAGAGACCCAGTACTTC. It codes for CASAGKALQETQYF.

The CDR3: CASSQDMGQRDYGYTF. CDR3 nucleotide sequence: TGCGCCAGCAGCCAAGATATGGGACAGAGGGACTATGGCTACACCTTC. V and J are TRBV4-3 and TRBJ1-2, with 7 nucleotides matching TRBD1. V trimming: 0 bases; J trimming: 3 bases; junction bases outside the gene matches: 7. The germline gives CDR1 LGHNA, CDR2 YSLEER. The length of the CDR3 is 16 residues.

The table lists this clonotype with many counts. One junction end disagrees with the germline gene, perhaps due to a read error. The V gene is TRBV29-1, the J gene TRBJ1-1; D gene uncertain. Germline V gene data show CDR1 as SQVTM and CDR2 as ANQGSEA. The CDR3 covers 12 residues. CDR3 coding DNA: TGCAGCGCCATAGGGCAAAGGACTGAAACTTTCTTT. Residues: CSAIGQRTETFF.

This chain joins TRBV20-1 and TRBJ2-5; 13 bases agree with TRBD2. Germline V gene data show CDR1 as DFQATT and CDR2 as SNEGSKA (reference sequence). CDR3 size: 17 residues. V shed 0 bases and J 5 bases; nucleotides not matched to a gene: 9. The CDR3: CSARDALAGGPGETQYF. The CDR3 bases are TGCAGTGCTAGAGATGCACTAGCGGGAGGGCCTGGGGAGACCCAGTACTTC.

This clonotype was seen at least ten times. The chain combines TRBV9 with TRBJ2-1, with TRBD1 identical over 7 bases. CDR3 length equals 15 residues. Looked up from germline, CDR1 is SGDLS and CDR2 is YYNGEE. Trimming at V came to 3 bases and at J to 5 bases, leaving 8 bases not matched to a gene. CDR3 nucleotides: TGTGCCAGCAGCGCATTAGGACAGGAGAACAATGAGCAGTTCTTC. As protein: CASSALGQENNEQFF.

There are many counts of this clonotype. The V and J genes are TRBV20-1 and TRBJ2-5; TRBD2 matches at 7 bases. V shed 6 bases, J shed 5 bases, and the junction held 9 bases outside the gene matches. Germline-derived CDR1 and CDR2 are DFQATT and SNEGSKA (reference sequence). This CDR3 comprises 13 residues. For the CDR3, the DNA is TGCAGTGCGCCCGAGCGGGGTTGGGAGACCCAGTACTTC. This encodes CSAPERGWETQYF.

A remark on this clonotype: A clone one base away is much larger, so this may be a read error. The V call is TRBV11-2, the J call TRBJ2-3; D not certain. The V end was cut by 1 base, the J end by 4 bases, with 15 bases between. CDR1 is SGHAT and CDR2 is FQNNGV in the germline V gene. CDR3 size: 16 residues. The CDR3 DNA reads as TGTGCCAGCAGCTTAGCGATAGTGGGTTGGGCAGATACGCAGTATTTT. This sequence encodes CASSLAIVGWADTQYF.

About this clonotype: This may stem from a read error, because a much larger clone lies one nucleotide away. The V gene is TRBV6-6, the J gene TRBJ1-3; possible D gene TRBD1, 6 bases. The CDR3 runs 17 residues. Trimming pared 0 bases from V and 6 bases from J, leaving 18 bases between. Germline-derived CDR1 and CDR2 are MNHNY and SVGAGI (reference sequence). The CDR3 nucleotides read TGTGCCAGCAGTTACTCGAACAGGGTCACAAGAGTAAACACCATATATTTT. Residues: CASSYSNRVTRVNTIYF.

Concerning this clonotype: This may be a read error, as it is one base from a much larger clone. The CDR3 region has the DNA TGTGCCAGCAGCCTTGGGACTAGCGGGATCAGCTCCTACGAGCAGTACTTC. Amino acids: CASSLGTSGISSYEQYF. The chain uses TRBV11-2 and TRBJ2-7, with TRBD2 identical over 13 bases. J was trimmed by 0 bases and V by 5 bases; bases with no gene match: 7. The CDR3 has 17 amino acids. CDR1 and CDR2 (germline): SGHAT, FQNNGV.

The rearrangement joins TRBV5-1 to TRBJ1-2; the match to TRBD1 covers 9 bases. CDR3 length equals 16 residues. Trimming at V came to 4 bases and at J to 8 bases, leaving 15 bases not matched to a gene. Germline lookup yields CDR1 SGHRS and CDR2 YFSETQ. CDR3 DNA: TGCGCCAGCAGCCCTAAGTCCCGGGACAGGGAAGGGGGCTACACCTTC. This sequence encodes CASSPKSRDREGGYTF.

CDR3 sequence reads: CASSQGLAGCGEQFF. As DNA, the CDR3 is TGTGCCAGCAGCCAGGGACTAGCGGGGTGTGGTGAGCAGTTCTTC. The genes are TRBV11-2 and TRBJ2-1, with 13 bases fitting TRBD2. The CDR3 loop spans 15 amino acids. Germline-derived CDR1 and CDR2 are SGHAT and FQNNGV. Trimming removed 5 bases from V and 9 bases from J; junction bases left unmatched: 7.

At least ten counts were recorded for this clonotype. The chain has TRBV5-1 and TRBJ2-7; the D gene could be TRBD1 or TRBD2 (5 bases each). This CDR3 is built from 15 residues. The V gene lost 0 bases and the J gene lost 6 bases, with 16 bases spanning the gap. The germline V gene encodes CDR1 SGHRS and CDR2 YFSETQ. CDR3 sequence reads: CASSLEGTTYREQYF. DNA for the CDR3: TGCGCCAGCAGCTTGGAGGGGACCACATATCGCGAGCAGTACTTC.